The 14 T cell receptor beta chains below all came from one sample that was sequenced in a study of glioma-infiltrating T cells after dendritic cell vaccination (dated by TCRdb to about 2016). What the time point label conveys for this sample: after dendritic cell vaccination, including at tumor progression/relapse. The library was generated by the immunoSEQ multiplex PCR assay. Held by TCRdb, this immuneACCESS table contains in-frame sequences only and omits some clones. Under half of the omission traces to an unresolved V gene where checked; the cause of the rest is unknown. The sample table records 100,000 or so clones; more than 70% of these occur just once. Under 6.5% of the sample is in the top ten clones. This sample comprised blood, obtained after dendritic cell vaccination. The receptors originated from a human donor with glioblastoma.

This rearrangement joins TRBV6-5 to TRBJ1-3; 7 bases align to TRBD1. From germline, CDR1 is MNHEY and CDR2 SVGAGI. The ends lost 0 bases at V and 4 bases at J; junction bases unmatched: 3. The CDR3 is made up of 15 amino acids. The CDR3 DNA follows: TGTGCCAGCAGTTACTCGACAGGGTTCGGAAACACCATATATTTT. It yields the protein CASSYSTGFGNTIYF.

This chain connects TRBV29-1 to TRBJ1-1; D gene uncertain. Per germline, CDR1 SQVTM and CDR2 ANQGSEA. Trimming left V 5 bases short and J 1 base short, with 11 bases between. The CDR3 is 13 residues long. The CDR3 DNA follows: TGCAGCGTTTTGAAACGGGGGAACACTGAAGCTTTCTTT. Translated: CSVLKRGNTEAFF.

The V call is TRBV27, the J call TRBJ2-7; TRBD2 matches 9 bases. CDR3 length: 15 residues. In germline, CDR1 is MNHEY, CDR2 SMNVEV (reference sequence). V was pared by 4 bases and J by 4 bases, with 8 bases of the junction left unmatched. DNA of the CDR3: TGTGCCAGCAGTTACGCGGGAGGGCCTATATACGAGCAGTACTTC. The encoded protein is CASSYAGGPIYEQYF.

The chain is built from TRBV6-5 and TRBJ1-1; 8 bases line up with TRBD1. Germline V lookup: CDR1 MNHEY, CDR2 SVGAGI. Trimming took 6 bases from V and 7 from J; bases not matched to a gene: 4. The CDR3 spans 12 residues. CDR3 nucleotides: TGTGCCAGCAGCTCCGGACAGGGTGAAGCTTTCTTT. It translates to CASSSGQGEAFF.

The chain recombines TRBV6-6 with TRBJ1-2; 7 nucleotides agree with TRBD1. From germline, CDR1 is MNHNY and CDR2 SVGAGI (reference sequence). The CDR3 has 13 amino acids. The V segment lost 7 bases and the J segment 2 bases; nucleotides outside the gene matches: 4. CDR3 residues: CASILQGNYGYTF. CDR3 DNA: TGTGCCAGCATTTTACAGGGGAACTATGGCTACACCTTC.

This chain links TRBV5-6 with TRBJ1-2; D gene unclear. The CDR3 is made up of 12 amino acids. V shed 1 base and J shed 8 bases, with 9 bases lying between them. Germline lookup yields CDR1 SGHDT and CDR2 YYEEEE. The CDR3 DNA is TGTGCCAGCAGCTTGTGGTCGGAGGGCTACACCTTC. Its translation is CASSLWSEGYTF. Variable domain in full (rest from reference TRBV5-6 and TRBJ1-2): DAGVTQSPTHLIKTRGQQVTLRCSPKSGHDTVSWYQQALGQGPQFIFQYYEEEERQRGNFPDRFSGHQFPNYSSELNVNALLLGDSALYLCASSLWSEGYTFGSGTRLTVV.

The chain links TRBV10-2 to TRBJ1-2; TRBD1 matches at 8 bases. Looked up from germline, CDR1 is WSHSY and CDR2 is SAAADI. CDR3 length equals 16 residues. V lost 3 bases to trimming and J lost 2 bases; unmatched junction nucleotides: 8. The CDR3 region has the DNA TGCGCCAGCAGTGACCCCCCTTGGACAGGGAACTATGGCTACACCTTC. Encoded protein: CASSDPPWTGNYGYTF.

The count of this clone is one. The rearrangement uses TRBV5-1 and TRBJ2-1; the match to TRBD2 covers 9 bases. The CDR3 totals 18 residues. The V segment lost 4 bases and the J segment 3 bases; nucleotides outside the gene matches: 14. Germline values: CDR1 SGHRS, CDR2 YFSETQ. CDR3 amino acids: CASSPRPRGRGGYNEQFF. The DNA of the CDR3 is TGCGCCAGCAGCCCGCGTCCAAGGGGGCGGGGGGGCTACAATGAGCAGTTCTTC.

The chain joins TRBV28 to TRBJ2-5, with 15 bases matching TRBD2. The CDR3 length is 15 residues. The V and J ends lost 6 bases and 7 bases, in that order; junction bases with no gene match: 6. Germline lookup yields CDR1 MDHEN and CDR2 SYDVKM. In DNA form, the CDR3 reads TGTGCCAGCAGGCCGGGACTAGCGGGAGGCGGGACCCAGTACTTC. Translation gives CASRPGLAGGGTQYF.

This clone was observed once. This chain links TRBV10-1 with TRBJ2-5; D unclear. The CDR3 contains 13 residues. Trimming took 2 bases from V and 7 from J, leaving 11 bases between them. Germline assignment: CDR1 WNHNN and CDR2 SYGVQD (reference sequence). The CDR3, as DNA: TGCGCCAGCAGTGAGATCGGGTTCGGGACCCAGTACTTC. Translation gives CASSEIGFGTQYF.

The chain employs TRBV7-2 and TRBJ2-3; D gene uncertain. Germline loops: CDR1 SGHTA, CDR2 FQGNSA. V was clipped by 4 bases and J by 5 bases, with 10 bases between them. The CDR3 length is 13 residues. The CDR3 nucleotides are TGTGCCAGCAGCTCACAGCCTCGAGATACGCAGTATTTT. It yields the protein CASSSQPRDTQYF.

The chain recombines TRBV6-6 with TRBJ2-7; D gene unclear. V shed 6 bases and J shed 3 bases, with 9 bases lying between them. In germline, CDR1 is MNHNY, CDR2 SVGAGI (reference sequence). This CDR3 is built from 12 residues. CDR3 amino acids: CASSPRGYEQYF. CDR3 DNA sequence: TGTGCCAGCAGCCCAAGAGGCTACGAGCAGTACTTC.

This chain joins TRBV29-1 and TRBJ2-7; D possibly corresponds to TRBD1 (5 bases). This CDR3 spans 13 amino acids. Germline loops: CDR1 SQVTM, CDR2 ANQGSEA. V dropped 4 bases and J dropped 6 bases, with 16 bases sitting between them. The CDR3 sequence: CSVAPGNTAEQYF. The DNA of the CDR3 is TGCAGCGTTGCGCCAGGGAATACGGCCGAGCAGTACTTC.

The V call is TRBV9, the J call TRBJ2-7; a possible D gene is TRBD2 (7 bases). Germline loops: CDR1 SGDLS, CDR2 YYNGEE. The CDR3 loop spans 15 amino acids. Trimming removed 3 bases from V and 3 bases from J, with 16 bases in between. DNA for the CDR3: TGTGCCAGCAGCGAGGGAGGGGGGAAAGACTACGAGCAGTACTTC. Translating it yields CASSEGGGKDYEQYF.